This T cell receptor beta chain appears in the sequencing data of a study of monozygotic twins with inflammatory bowel disease. Whole-study findings and limits: With others, IBD patients shared fewer clonotypes than healthy twins did, especially with disease activity. Whether twins were concordant or discordant made no difference to repertoire similarity, possibly from limited power. IBD patients displayed reduced TCRbeta diversity (inverse Simpson) when set against healthy co-twins.

Via template switching, UMIs carrying a 6-nucleotide sample barcode were introduced. Using the 5' RACE reads, TCRdb records one entry per CDR3 protein without DNA. The sample holds approximately 330,000 distinct CDR3 sequences. To note about this clonotype: Its specificity is not known.

In germline, CDR1 is SGHNT, CDR2 YYREEE (reference sequence). This CDR3 is 14 amino acids long. The sequencing sample was made of blood. The TCR sequence derives from a human donor with ulcerative colitis or Crohn's disease, or a healthy co-twin of an affected twin (not recorded which). V usage is TRBV5-4 and J usage is TRBJ2-1; TCRdb's D call of TRBD1 is untestable without DNA. CDR3: CASSFSGTVGEQFF.